This T cell receptor (beta chain) is from a study of blood T cell repertoires in COVID-19. About the research overall: Samples of COVID-19 (acute and convalescent) were obtained from the United States, Italy and Spain. The cDNA or gDNA used as material had been derived from T cells, B-cell-depleted T cells, or PBMCs.

This clone came up many times. CDR1 is LNHDA and CDR2 is SQIVND in the germline V gene (reference sequence). The ends lost 8 bases at V and 11 bases at J; junction bases unmatched: 17. This CDR3 contains 14 residues. Methods used by the authors: Reference gene primer amplification in the assay estimated nucleated cell counts. The method was immunoSEQ multiplex PCR; TCRdb's version includes in-frame clones alone and lacks a portion of them. For V, J and clone size, that table is used; D and trimming come from the DNA. Among 300,000 or so clones listed, over 80% were seen once. The chain joins TRBV19 to TRBJ1-2; TRBD1 matches 7 bases. The receptor's source is a woman in her thirties or forties with acute or convalescent COVID-19. Sequencing input: peripheral blood. CDR3 sequence: CASANPRTGMRYTF. CDR3 nucleotide sequence: TGTGCCAGTGCGAACCCCCGGACAGGAATGAGGTACACCTTC.